The rows below give T cell receptor beta chains drawn from one sample of a study of T cell repertoires in cytomegalovirus infection. A single record per CDR3 protein comes from TCRdb applying MiXCR to the reads. The table records hundreds of thousands of distinct CDR3 sequences, around 35% of them present only once. No antigen is known for these receptors. The sample consisted of cultured PBMCs, taken from culture after CMV antigen stimulation. All receptors come from a human donor in good health (CMV status not recorded). Some clones in this sample may be carry-over from other donors' samples. Both conserved end residues are part of each CDR3. The D gene is left open where the match is weak. The size of a clone is reported for some rows only, either as once, few or many, or as a class for expanded clones.

TRBD1 TRBJ1-5 TRBV20-1 . CSARDGTGGNQPQHF TGCAGTGCTAGAGATGGGACAGGGGGAAACCAGCCCCAGCATTTT
. TRBJ1-6 TRBV4-1 . CASRGDGGAYNSPLHF TGCGCCAGCAGGGGGGACGGGGGGGCTTACAATTCACCCCTCCACTTT
TRBD1 TRBJ2-3 TRBV20-1 . CSATTGGTDTQYF TGCAGTGCCACGACAGGGGGCACAGATACGCAGTATTTT
. TRBJ2-1 TRBV27 few CASRGSPTSNEQFF TGTGCCAGCCGTGGGTCCCCGACTAGCAATGAGCAGTTCTTC
. TRBJ2-1 TRBV19 . CASRNGGYNEQFF TGTGCCAGTAGAAACGGGGGATACAATGAGCAGTTCTTC
TRBD2 TRBJ2-1 TRBV7-4 . CASRGLAGGWYNEQFF TGTGCCAGCAGGGGACTAGCGGGGGGATGGTACAATGAGCAGTTCTTC
. TRBJ1-4 TRBV18 . CASSPNHSQDFEKLFF TGTGCCAGCTCACCGAACCACTCACAGGATTTTGAAAAACTGTTTTTT
TRBD2 TRBJ2-7 TRBV7-2 many CASSLVLAGTYEQYF TGTGCCAGCAGCTTAGTCCTAGCGGGGACCTACGAGCAGTACTTC
. TRBJ1-5 TRBV7-2 few CASTDRRSPQPQHF TGTGCCAGCACTGATAGACGGTCCCCCCAGCCCCAGCATTTT
. TRBJ1-5 TRBV4-1 . CASSQHRQMGQPQHF TGCGCCAGCAGCCAACACCGACAGATGGGACAGCCCCAGCATTTT
. TRBJ1-2 TRBV2 . CASSEGQGVRYTF TGTGCCAGCAGTGAGGGTCAGGGAGTACGCTACACCTTC
TRBD1 TRBJ2-1 TRBV10-3 . CAISSGTGAYNEQFF TGTGCCATCTCCTCAGGGACAGGGGCGTACAATGAGCAGTTCTTC
TRBD2 TRBJ2-7 TRBV7-6 . CASSFRGLAGGLTYEQYF TGTGCCAGCAGCTTTAGGGGACTAGCGGGGGGGCTCACCTACGAGCAGTACTTC
TRBD1 TRBJ2-5 TRBV12-3/TRBV12-4 . CASRVTGWETQYF TGTGCCAGCAGAGTGACAGGGTGGGAGACCCAGTACTTC
. TRBJ2-7 TRBV7-8 . CASSLGHVYYEQYF TGTGCCAGCAGCTTAGGCCATGTTTACTACGAGCAGTACTTC
. TRBJ2-7 TRBV7-2 many CASSSRRGSSYEQYF TGTGCCAGCAGCTCTCGGCGGGGAAGCTCCTACGAGCAGTACTTC
TRBD2 TRBJ2-1 TRBV20-1 . CSAMTSGRGNEQFF TGCAGTGCAATGACTAGCGGGAGGGGCAATGAGCAGTTCTTC
. TRBJ1-2 TRBV2 . CASRPRFAENYGYTF TGTGCCAGCCGGCCGAGGTTTGCAGAGAACTATGGCTACACCTTC
TRBD1 TRBJ1-2 TRBV12-3/TRBV12-4 few CASSLGQGGRDTF TGTGCCAGCAGTTTGGGACAGGGTGGTAGGGACACCTTC
. TRBJ2-7 TRBV6-2/TRBV6-3 few CASSPSLAALPYEQYF TGTGCCAGCAGTCCCTCCCTCGCGGCGCTCCCCTACGAGCAGTACTTC
TRBD2 TRBJ2-7 TRBV11-2 many CASSPSGSRYEQYF TGTGCCAGCAGCCCTAGCGGGAGTAGGTACGAGCAGTACTTC
. TRBJ1-5 TRBV7-8 . CASSLAREVFNQPQHF TGTGCCAGCAGCTTAGCGCGGGAAGTGTTCAATCAGCCCCAGCATTTT
. TRBJ2-1 TRBV7-6 . CASSLATRGEQFF TGTGCCAGCAGCTTAGCGACCCGGGGTGAGCAGTTCTTC
. TRBJ2-7 TRBV2 few CASSDERPPWEQYF TGTGCCAGCAGTGATGAGAGACCGCCTTGGGAGCAGTACTTC
. TRBJ2-3 TRBV6-5 . CASSKTGTSTDTQYF TGTGCCAGCAGTAAGACAGGAACTAGCACAGATACGCAGTATTTT
TRBD1 TRBJ2-1 TRBV19 . CASCDRVDNEQFF TGTGCCAGTTGTGACAGGGTTGACAATGAGCAGTTCTTC
. TRBJ1-1 TRBV7-9 . CASSPGWAENTEAFF TGTGCCAGCAGCCCGGGGTGGGCCGAGAACACTGAAGCTTTCTTT
. TRBJ2-3 TRBV2 few CASSANREDTDTQYF TGTGCCAGCAGTGCTAACAGGGAAGACACAGATACGCAGTATTTT
. TRBJ1-2 TRBV4-1 . CASSQASSSYGYTF TGCGCCAGCAGCCAAGCGTCGTCCTCCTATGGCTACACCTTC
TRBD2 TRBJ2-1 TRBV6-1 . CASRRDYGHEQFF TGTGCCAGCCGGAGGGACTACGGGCATGAGCAGTTCTTC
TRBD2 TRBJ2-2 TRBV7-6 . CASSSWGGSLTGELFF TGTGCCAGCAGCTCCTGGGGAGGGAGTCTAACCGGGGAGCTGTTTTTT
TRBD1 TRBJ1-4 TRBV7-6 many CASSSTGVMRRNEKLFF TGTGCCAGCAGCTCGACAGGGGTAATGCGCCGGAATGAAAAACTGTTTTTT
. TRBJ1-2 TRBV10-2 . CASSEAAGYGYTF TGCGCCAGCAGTGAGGCAGCTGGCTATGGCTACACCTTC
. TRBJ2-7 TRBV28 few CASGDYEQYF TGTGCCAGCGGGGACTACGAGCAGTACTTC
. TRBJ1-2 TRBV29-1 . CSVEDREEDYGYTF TGCAGCGTTGAAGATAGGGAGGAGGACTATGGCTACACCTTC
. TRBJ2-2 TRBV12-3/TRBV12-4 . CASCYMAGVGGELFF TGTGCCAGCTGCTATATGGCAGGCGTGGGAGGGGAGCTGTTTTTT
. TRBJ2-5 TRBV4-3 . CASSPGFKETQYF TGCGCCAGCAGCCCGGGATTCAAAGAGACCCAGTACTTC
. TRBJ2-7 TRBV15 . CATSGTGLSNYEQYF TGTGCCACCAGCGGAACGGGACTTTCGAACTACGAGCAGTACTTC
. TRBJ1-5 TRBV4-2 few CASSQDARGAQPQHF TGTGCCAGCAGCCAAGATGCCCGGGGGGCGCAGCCCCAGCATTTT
. TRBJ2-1 TRBV7-2 few CASTHSQPGRQFF TGTGCCAGCACCCACAGCCAGCCGGGAAGGCAGTTCTTC
. TRBJ1-1 TRBV7-8 . CASSLYSQNTEAFF TGTGCCAGCAGCTTATACAGTCAGAACACTGAAGCTTTCTTT
. TRBJ2-1 TRBV7-2 . CASSQSSSNEQFF TGTGCCAGCAGCCAGTCTAGCAGCAATGAGCAGTTCTTC
. TRBJ1-2 TRBV28 few CASNLGSSGQGYGYTF TGTGCCAGCAATTTGGGCAGTTCTGGGCAGGGCTATGGCTACACCTTC
. TRBJ2-1 TRBV6-2/TRBV6-3 . CASRIRGRSYNEQFF TGTGCCAGCAGGATTCGCGGGCGCTCCTACAATGAGCAGTTCTTC
TRBD1 TRBJ1-5 TRBV7-6 . CATSPGTGNQPQHF TGTGCCACCTCCCCAGGGACAGGCAATCAGCCCCAGCATTTT
TRBD2 TRBJ2-3 TRBV7-2 few CASSRGASGAGDTQYF TGTGCCAGCAGCCGAGGGGCTAGCGGGGCGGGAGATACGCAGTATTTT
TRBD2 TRBJ2-1 TRBV7-8 many CASSLALASGANEQFF TGTGCCAGCAGCTTAGCGCTGGCTAGCGGGGCAAATGAGCAGTTCTTC
TRBD2 TRBJ2-1 TRBV18 . CASSLFGGRIYNEQFF TGTGCCAGCTCCCTCTTCGGCGGGAGGATCTACAATGAGCAGTTCTTC
. TRBJ2-2 TRBV7-2 . CATGLSSTGELFF TGTGCCACGGGACTCTCGAGCACCGGGGAGCTGTTTTTT